Listed below are T cell receptor beta chains from one sample, sequenced in a study of identical twins. TCRdb re-derived calls from the 5' RACE reads in MiXCR, one entry per CDR3 protein. The sample shows 1.5 million or so distinct CDR3 sequences, under 35% of them seen only once. What was sequenced was cord blood. The receptors come from a newborn girl in good health. Each CDR3 is given with its conserved first and last residue. A D gene is named only where the DNA matches it firmly. Expanded clones are given a class, and other clones once, few, many or no size at all.

D	J	size	V	DNA	CDR3
NA	TRBJ2-1	few	TRBV6-6	TGTGCCAGCAGTTACCCTGGGGGGAGTGGTAGTGAGCAGTTCTTC	CASSYPGGSGSEQFF
TRBD2	TRBJ2-1	few	TRBV20-1	TGCAGTGCTGGTGACGCGCGGGGGGGCAGGTATGAGCAGTTCTTC	CSAGDARGGRYEQFF
TRBD2	TRBJ2-5	few	TRBV6-5	TGTGCCAGCAGTACTAGCGGGAGGGGGGAGACCCAGTACTTC	CASSTSGRGETQYF
TRBD2	TRBJ2-1	few	TRBV5-6	TGTGCCAGAAGGTTGGGACTAGCGGGAGTTAGATATGAGCAGTTCTTC	CARRLGLAGVRYEQFF
TRBD2	TRBJ2-1	few	TRBV11-1	TGTGCCAGCAGCTTAGAAGCGGGGCACCACAATGAGCAGTTCTTC	CASSLEAGHHNEQFF
TRBD2	TRBJ2-3	many	TRBV4-2	TGTGCCAGCAGCCAAGGAGCGGGAGACACAGATACGCAGTATTTT	CASSQGAGDTDTQYF
NA	TRBJ1-1	NA	TRBV12-3/TRBV12-4	TGTGCCAGCAGGCGGGGAACAGGGAGGCCGAACACTGAAGCTTTCTTT	CASRRGTGRPNTEAFF
TRBD2	TRBJ2-7	many	TRBV3-1	TGTGCCAGCAGCCCGACTAGCTTCGATTACGAGCAGTACTTC	CASSPTSFDYEQYF
TRBD2	TRBJ2-5	few	TRBV20-1	TGCAGTGCTGGGGGACTAGCGATCGAAGAGACCCAGTACTTC	CSAGGLAIEETQYF
NA	TRBJ2-3	NA	TRBV5-1	TGCGCCAGCAGCCTCTCACGTGGGGAGAGGACGCAGTATTTT	CASSLSRGERTQYF
NA	TRBJ2-1	many	TRBV10-3	TGTGCCATAACGAGGGGGGCCGCCTACAATGAGCAGTTCTTC	CAITRGAAYNEQFF
NA	TRBJ2-3	NA	TRBV7-9	TGTGCCAGCAGCCCCCGGGGAGCTAGCACAGATATGCAGTATTTT	CASSPRGASTDMQYF
NA	TRBJ1-5	few	TRBV6-5	TGTGCCAGCAGTTACTCGACCCTCCAGCCCCAGCATTTT	CASSYSTLQPQHF
NA	TRBJ2-2	once	TRBV12-3/TRBV12-4	TGTGCCAGCAGCCCTCCCATGAGACTAGTTTTTTCGCGGAACACCGGGGAGCTGTTTTTT	CASSPPMRLVFSRNTGELFF
NA	TRBJ1-2	few	TRBV4-1	TGCGCCAGCAGCCAAGTGGTACTTAACTATGGCTACACCTTC	CASSQVVLNYGYTF